Shown below are 2 T cell receptor beta chains from a single sample sequenced in a study of blood T cell repertoires in COVID-19. Clones were sequenced by immunoSEQ multiplex PCR, and TCRdb holds only the in-frame ones, with some missing. The repertoire holds 200,000 to 300,000 clones, approximately 90% seen once, with around 2.5% in the top ten. Sequencing input: PBMCs or T cells enriched from blood (not recorded which). The source of these receptors is a middle-aged woman with acute COVID-19.

V usage is TRBV3-1 (or the pseudogene TRBV3-2) and J usage is TRBJ2-3; D may be TRBD2 (6 bases). The V end was cut by 1 base, the J end by 2 bases, with 10 bases between. Germline V CDR1 and CDR2: LGHDT, YNNKEL (reference sequence). The CDR3 is made up of 15 amino acids. CDR3 DNA sequence: TGTGCCAGCAGCCAAGGGGGGGAAAACACAGATACGCAGTATTTT. Encoded protein: CASSQGGENTDTQYF.

The chain has TRBV29-1 and TRBJ2-3; TRBD2 agrees at 8 bases. The CDR3 has 13 amino acids. Germline V gene data show CDR1 as SQVTM and CDR2 as ANQGSEA. J was trimmed by 0 bases and V by 7 bases; bases with no gene match: 3. CDR3 protein: CSAKRGSTDTQYF. The DNA for the CDR3 is TGCAGCGCTAAGCGGGGGAGCACAGATACGCAGTATTTT.